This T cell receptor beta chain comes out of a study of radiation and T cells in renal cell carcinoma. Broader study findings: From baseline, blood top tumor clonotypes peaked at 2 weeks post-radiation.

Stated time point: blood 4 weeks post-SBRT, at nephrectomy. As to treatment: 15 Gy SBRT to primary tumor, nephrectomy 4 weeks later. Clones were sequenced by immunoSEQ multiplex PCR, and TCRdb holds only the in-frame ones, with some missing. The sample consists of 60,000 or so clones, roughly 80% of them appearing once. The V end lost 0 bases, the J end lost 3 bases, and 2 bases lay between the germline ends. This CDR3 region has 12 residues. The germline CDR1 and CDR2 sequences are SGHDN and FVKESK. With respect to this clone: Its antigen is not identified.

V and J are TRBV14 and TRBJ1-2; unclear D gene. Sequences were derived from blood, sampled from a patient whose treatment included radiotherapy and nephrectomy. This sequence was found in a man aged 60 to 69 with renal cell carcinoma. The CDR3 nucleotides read TGTGCCAGCAGCCAAGATTACTATGGCTACACCTTC. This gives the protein CASSQDYYGYTF.